This T cell receptor (beta chain) is drawn from a study of cytomegalovirus exposure and HLA in healthy donors. Study-level findings and limits: Most of the TCR beta V segments (in an earlier analysis) were productive either about 87% or about 30% of the time.

PCR amplification relied on 60 Vbeta primers (plus 13 Jbeta primers). Using immunoSEQ multiplex PCR, the repertoire was profiled, and TCRdb retains in-frame clones only, with some absent. The sample carries 130,000 to 150,000 clones, approximately 70% recorded once. The germline V gene has CDR1 SGHRS and CDR2 YFSETQ. V shed 1 base and J shed 7 bases, with 9 bases lying between them. The CDR3 runs to 13 residues. On this clone: The antigen is not known.

The sample consisted of PBMCs. The chain has TRBV5-1 and TRBJ2-1; no reliable D call. The sequence was obtained from a woman aged 18-29 years in good health and CMV-seronegative. Here the CDR3 reads CASSLSGFNEQFF. In DNA form, the CDR3 reads TGCGCCAGCAGCTTGTCCGGGTTTAATGAGCAGTTCTTC.